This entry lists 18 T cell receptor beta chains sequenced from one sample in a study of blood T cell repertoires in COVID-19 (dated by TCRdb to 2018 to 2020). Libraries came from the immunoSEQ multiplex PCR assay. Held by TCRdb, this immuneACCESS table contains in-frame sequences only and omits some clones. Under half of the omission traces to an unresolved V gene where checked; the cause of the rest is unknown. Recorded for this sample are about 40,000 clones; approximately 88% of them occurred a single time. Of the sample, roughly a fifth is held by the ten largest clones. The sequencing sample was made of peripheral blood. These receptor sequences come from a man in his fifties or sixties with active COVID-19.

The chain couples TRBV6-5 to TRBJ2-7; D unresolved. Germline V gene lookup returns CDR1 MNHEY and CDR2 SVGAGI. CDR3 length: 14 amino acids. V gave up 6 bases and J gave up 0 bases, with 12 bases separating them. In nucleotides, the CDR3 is TGTGCCAGCAGGCTAGGAGTTTCCTCCTACGAGCAGTACTTC. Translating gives CASRLGVSSYEQYF.

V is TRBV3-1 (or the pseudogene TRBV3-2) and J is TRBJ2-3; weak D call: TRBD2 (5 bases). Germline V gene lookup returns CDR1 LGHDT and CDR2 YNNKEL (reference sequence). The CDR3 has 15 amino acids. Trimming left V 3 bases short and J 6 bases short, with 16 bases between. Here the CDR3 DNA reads TGTGCCAGCAGCCATGGACTTCTTAAGAGGGATACGCAGTATTTT. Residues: CASSHGLLKRDTQYF.

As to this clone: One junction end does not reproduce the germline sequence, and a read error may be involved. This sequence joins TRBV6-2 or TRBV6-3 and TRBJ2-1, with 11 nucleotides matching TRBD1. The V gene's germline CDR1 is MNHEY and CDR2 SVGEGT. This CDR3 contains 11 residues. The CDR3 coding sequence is TGTGCCAGCAGTTACGGGGACAGGGGGATCTTC. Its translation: CASSYGDRGIF.

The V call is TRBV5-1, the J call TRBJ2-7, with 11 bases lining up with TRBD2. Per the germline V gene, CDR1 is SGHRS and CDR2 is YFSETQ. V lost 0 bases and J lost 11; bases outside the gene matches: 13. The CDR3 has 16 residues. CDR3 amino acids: CASSLGSGRQTSGKYF. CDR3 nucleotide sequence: TGCGCCAGCAGCTTGGGGTCGGGGCGTCAGACTAGCGGGAAGTACTTC.

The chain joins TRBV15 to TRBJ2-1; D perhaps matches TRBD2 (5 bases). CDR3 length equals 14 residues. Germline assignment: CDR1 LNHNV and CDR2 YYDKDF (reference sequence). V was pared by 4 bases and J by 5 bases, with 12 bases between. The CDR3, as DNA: TGTGCCACCAGCATTCGGGATCGAAACAATGAGCAGTTCTTC. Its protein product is CATSIRDRNNEQFF.

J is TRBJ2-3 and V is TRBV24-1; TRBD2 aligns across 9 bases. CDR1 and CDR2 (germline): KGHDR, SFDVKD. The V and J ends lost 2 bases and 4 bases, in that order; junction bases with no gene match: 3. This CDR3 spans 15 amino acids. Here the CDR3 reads CATSDWAGGADTQYF. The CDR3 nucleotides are TGTGCCACCAGTGATTGGGCGGGAGGGGCAGATACGCAGTATTTT.

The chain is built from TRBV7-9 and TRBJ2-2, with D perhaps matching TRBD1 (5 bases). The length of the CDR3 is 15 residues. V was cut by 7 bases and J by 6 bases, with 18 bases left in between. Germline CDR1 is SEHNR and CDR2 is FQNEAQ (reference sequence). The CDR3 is CASTRDKGVPGELFF. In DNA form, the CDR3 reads TGTGCCAGCACCCGCGATAAAGGGGTCCCCGGGGAGCTGTTTTTT.

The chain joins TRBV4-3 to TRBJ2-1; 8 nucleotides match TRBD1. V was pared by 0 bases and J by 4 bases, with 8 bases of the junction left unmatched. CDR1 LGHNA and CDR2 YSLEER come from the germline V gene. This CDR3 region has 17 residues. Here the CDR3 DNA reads TGCGCCAGCAGCCAAGACAGGGGGCCTGCTCCGTACAATGAGCAGTTCTTC. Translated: CASSQDRGPAPYNEQFF.

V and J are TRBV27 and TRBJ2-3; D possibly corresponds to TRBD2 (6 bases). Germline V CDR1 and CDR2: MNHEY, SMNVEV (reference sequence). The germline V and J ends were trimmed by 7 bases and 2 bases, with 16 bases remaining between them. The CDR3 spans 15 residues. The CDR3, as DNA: TGTGCCAGCACCGAGGAACCTAGCGCCACAGATACGCAGTATTTT. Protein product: CASTEEPSATDTQYF.

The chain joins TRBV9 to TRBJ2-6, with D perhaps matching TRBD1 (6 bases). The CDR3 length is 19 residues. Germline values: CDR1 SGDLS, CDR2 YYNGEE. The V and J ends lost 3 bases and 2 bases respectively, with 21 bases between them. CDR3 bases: TGTGCCAGCAGCGCCCCCTACAGGGAAGCCCTTCCTGGGGCCAACGTCCTGACTTTC. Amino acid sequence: CASSAPYREALPGANVLTF.

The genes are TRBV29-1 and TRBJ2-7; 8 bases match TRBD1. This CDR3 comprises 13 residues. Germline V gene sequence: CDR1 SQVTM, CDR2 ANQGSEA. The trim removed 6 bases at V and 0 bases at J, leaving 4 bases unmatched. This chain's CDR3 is CSVGTGTSYEQYF. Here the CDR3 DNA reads TGCAGCGTGGGGACAGGAACCTCCTACGAGCAGTACTTC.

The CDR3 region has the DNA TGTGCCAGCAGTGACAGGCTTTCCTACGAGCAGTACTTC. Encoded protein: CASSDRLSYEQYF. The J gene is TRBJ2-7, the V gene TRBV25-1; D remains unclear. The CDR3 consists of 13 residues. V lost 3 bases and J lost 1, with 7 bases in between. Per germline, CDR1 MGHDK and CDR2 SYGVNS.

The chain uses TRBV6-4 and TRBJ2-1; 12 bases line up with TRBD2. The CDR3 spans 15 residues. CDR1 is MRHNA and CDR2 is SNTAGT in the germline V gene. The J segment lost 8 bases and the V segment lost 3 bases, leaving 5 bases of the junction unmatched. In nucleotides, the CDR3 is TGTGCCAGCAGTGAACTAGCGGGAGGAGGGGATGAGCAGTTCTTC. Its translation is CASSELAGGGDEQFF.

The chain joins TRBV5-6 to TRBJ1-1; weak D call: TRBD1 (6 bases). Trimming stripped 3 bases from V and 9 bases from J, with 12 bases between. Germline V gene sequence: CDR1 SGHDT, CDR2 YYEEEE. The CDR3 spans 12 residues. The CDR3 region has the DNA TGTGCCAGCAGCTACCGGGACATTCAAGCTTTCTTT. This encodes CASSYRDIQAFF.

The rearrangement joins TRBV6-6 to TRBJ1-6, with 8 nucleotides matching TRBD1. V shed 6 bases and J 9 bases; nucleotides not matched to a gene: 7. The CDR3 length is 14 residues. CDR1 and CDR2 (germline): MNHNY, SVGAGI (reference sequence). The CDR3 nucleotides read TGTGCCAGCAGCCCCACAGGGGGGAGTTCACCCCTCCACTTT. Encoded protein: CASSPTGGSSPLHF.

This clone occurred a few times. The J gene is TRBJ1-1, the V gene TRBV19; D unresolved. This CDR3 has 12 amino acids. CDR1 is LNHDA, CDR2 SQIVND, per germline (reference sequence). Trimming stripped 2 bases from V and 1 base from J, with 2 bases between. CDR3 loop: CASSIQNTEAFF. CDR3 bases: TGTGCCAGTAGTATACAGAACACTGAAGCTTTCTTT.

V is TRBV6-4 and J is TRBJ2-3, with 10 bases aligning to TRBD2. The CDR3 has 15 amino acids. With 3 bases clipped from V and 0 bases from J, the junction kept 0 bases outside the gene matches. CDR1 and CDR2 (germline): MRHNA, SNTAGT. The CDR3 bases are TGTGCCAGCAGTGAACTAGCGGGGAGCACAGATACGCAGTATTTT. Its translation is CASSELAGSTDTQYF.

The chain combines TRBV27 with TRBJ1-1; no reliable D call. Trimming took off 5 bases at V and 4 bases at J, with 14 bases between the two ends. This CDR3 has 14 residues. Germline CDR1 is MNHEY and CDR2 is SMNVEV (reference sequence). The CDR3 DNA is TGTGCCAGCAGTCGACACGAGTTCGGCACTGAAGCTTTCTTT. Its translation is CASSRHEFGTEAFF.